This T cell receptor beta chain was profiled in a study of blood T cell repertoires in COVID-19. Study overall: Sources were T cells, B-cell-depleted T cells, or PBMCs; the material itself was cDNA or gDNA.

Only in-frame clones appear in the TCRdb table, and some are missing; sequencing was by immunoSEQ multiplex PCR. This table holds about 210,000 clones, 86% found once. Trimming left V 4 bases short and J 2 bases short, with 11 bases between. This CDR3 region has 14 residues. Per the germline V gene, CDR1 is MNHNY and CDR2 is SVGAGI (reference sequence). This clonotype was obtained from a middle-aged man with acute COVID-19. The sample comprised PBMCs or T cells enriched from blood (not recorded which). The chain joins TRBV6-6 to TRBJ1-1; possibly TRBD1 for D (5 bases). CDR3 sequence: CASSSTVSNTEAFF. For the CDR3, the DNA is TGTGCCAGCAGTTCGACAGTTTCTAACACTGAAGCTTTCTTT.